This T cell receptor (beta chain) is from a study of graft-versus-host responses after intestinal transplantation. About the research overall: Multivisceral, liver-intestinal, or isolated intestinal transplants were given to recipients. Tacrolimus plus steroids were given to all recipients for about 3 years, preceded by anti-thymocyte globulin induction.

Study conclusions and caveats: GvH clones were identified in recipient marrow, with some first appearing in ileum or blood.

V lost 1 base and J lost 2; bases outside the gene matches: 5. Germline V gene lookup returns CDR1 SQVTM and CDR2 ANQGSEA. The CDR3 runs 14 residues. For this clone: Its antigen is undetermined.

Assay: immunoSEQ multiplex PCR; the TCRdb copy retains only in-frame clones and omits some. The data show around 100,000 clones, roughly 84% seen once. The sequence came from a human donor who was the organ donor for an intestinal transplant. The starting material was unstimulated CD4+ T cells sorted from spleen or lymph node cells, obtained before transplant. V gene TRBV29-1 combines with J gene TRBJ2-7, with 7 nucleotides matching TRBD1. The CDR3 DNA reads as TGCAGCGTTGAAGGCGACAGGGCCCCCTACGAGCAGTACTTC. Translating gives CSVEGDRAPYEQYF.